Listed below are T cell receptor beta chains from one sample, sequenced in a study of long-term antiretroviral therapy in people with HIV. Using immunoSEQ multiplex PCR, the repertoire was profiled, and TCRdb retains in-frame clones only, with some absent. The data hold 15,000 or so clones, with over 60% observed a single time. The specimen comprised unsorted PBMCs, sampled 0.5 years before starting antiretroviral therapy. The receptors here all came from a woman aged 40 to 50 with HIV. Each CDR3 is given with its conserved first and last residue. The D gene is left open where the match is weak. The listing skips clone size in some rows; elsewhere it reads once, few, many or a size class.

TRBV5-6	TRBJ2-7	once	-	TGTGCCAGCAGCTTGGGAGGATCTGGGACCTACGAGCAGTACTTC	CASSLGGSGTYEQYF
TRBV20-1	TRBJ1-1	medium-sized	-	TGCAGTGCACCAGGGGACACTGAAGCTTTCTTT	CSAPGDTEAFF
TRBV11-3	TRBJ2-1	few	-	TGTGCCAGCAGCTTAACCTTTGGATACAATGAGCAGTTCTTC	CASSLTFGYNEQFF
TRBV14	TRBJ2-2	few	TRBD1	TGTGCCAGCAGCCGGACAGGGCTAAACACCGGGGAGCTGTTTTTT	CASSRTGLNTGELFF
TRBV10-3	TRBJ2-4	few	-	TGTGCCAAAAACATTCAGTACTTC	CAKNIQYF
TRBV7-2	TRBJ1-3	-	-	TGTGCCAGCAGCTTAGGACGGACAGTCTCTGGAAACACCATATATTTT	CASSLGRTVSGNTIYF
TRBV2	TRBJ1-5	-	TRBD1	TGTGCCAGCAGTGAAGGGGACAGGGTCTTTACTTATCAGCCCCAGCATTTT	CASSEGDRVFTYQPQHF
TRBV7-9	TRBJ2-7	-	-	TGTGCCAGCAGCCCGTCCACAGTTAGCGCGTACGAGCAGTACTTC	CASSPSTVSAYEQYF
TRBV5-4	TRBJ2-3	once	TRBD1	TGTGCCAGCAGCTTGGTGGGGGACAGAAAAGATACGCAGTATTTT	CASSLVGDRKDTQYF
TRBV11-2	TRBJ2-4	few	-	TGTGCCAGCAGCTCAGGGGATTTGGGACCCCTCTCGGGCTACATTCAGTACTTC	CASSSGDLGPLSGYIQYF
TRBV11-2	TRBJ2-7	-	TRBD1	TGTGCCAGCGGAAGGGACAGGTTGGCCGAGCAGTACTTC	CASGRDRLAEQYF
TRBV5-4	TRBJ2-2	-	-	TGTGCCAGCAGCTTAGGCGCCGGGGAGCTGTTTTTT	CASSLGAGELFF
TRBV2	TRBJ2-5	-	TRBD1	TGTGCCAGCAGTGAAGCGAGGGGACAGGGCACGAGAGGGGAGACCCAGTACTTC	CASSEARGQGTRGETQYF
TRBV20-1	TRBJ1-2	-	-	TGCAGTGCTGGGGCCCCGGGGAGCTACACCTTC	CSAGAPGSYTF
TRBV11-2	TRBJ1-4	-	TRBD1	TGTGCCAGCAGCCTACAGGGGGCAAGAGAAAAACTGTTTTTT	CASSLQGAREKLFF
TRBV7-9	TRBJ1-2	once	TRBD1	TGTGCCAGCAGCCTAGGGACAGGGGGCAGTAATGGCTACACCTTC	CASSLGTGGSNGYTF
TRBV30	TRBJ1-1	once	-	TGTGCCTGGGGGGCCGGCCCCCACAGGGACACTGAAGCTTTCTTT	CAWGAGPHRDTEAFF
TRBV5-6	TRBJ2-1	-	-	TGTGCCAGCAGCTTAGGGACGGGCAATGAGCAGTTCTTC	CASSLGTGNEQFF
TRBV5-6	TRBJ1-2	-	TRBD1	TGTGCCAGCAGCTTGGTAGGGGACAGAGACCTTAACTATGGCTACACCTTC	CASSLVGDRDLNYGYTF
TRBV25-1	TRBJ1-2	few	TRBD1	TGTGCCAGCAGTGAGGCAACAGGGGGGGGGTATGGCTACACCTTC	CASSEATGGGYGYTF
TRBV10-1	TRBJ2-5	-	TRBD1	TGCGCCAGCCAAGAGACTCAGGGGGAGCAGACCCAGTACTTC	CASQETQGEQTQYF
TRBV15	TRBJ2-5	-	TRBD1	TGTGCCACCAGCCAGGGACAGGAACAAGAGACCCAGTACTTC	CATSQGQEQETQYF
TRBV7-9	TRBJ2-1	-	TRBD2	TGTGCCAGCAGCACCTTAGCGGGGGAGCAGTTCTTC	CASSTLAGEQFF
TRBV7-2	TRBJ2-5	-	-	TGTGCCAGCAGCTCCCACCTCGACAGTACCCAGTACTTC	CASSSHLDSTQYF
TRBV6-5	TRBJ1-1	-	-	TGTGCCAGCAGTTACTCGTCAGGGAGCACTGAAGCTTTCTTT	CASSYSSGSTEAFF
TRBV6-1	TRBJ2-3	-	-	TGTGCCAGCAGTGAGGGATCCCTCACAGATACGCAGTATTTT	CASSEGSLTDTQYF
TRBV7-6	TRBJ1-2	-	-	TGTGCCAGCAGCCCTCGGGCAGGGGACTATGGCTACACCTTC	CASSPRAGDYGYTF
TRBV6-4	TRBJ1-2	-	TRBD1	TGTGCCAGCAGTACCGGACAGGGTAATGGCTACACCTTC	CASSTGQGNGYTF
TRBV19	TRBJ2-2	once	-	TGTGCCAGTACGATCTTTGGGGGGGCAGACACCGGGGAGCTGTTTTTT	CASTIFGGADTGELFF